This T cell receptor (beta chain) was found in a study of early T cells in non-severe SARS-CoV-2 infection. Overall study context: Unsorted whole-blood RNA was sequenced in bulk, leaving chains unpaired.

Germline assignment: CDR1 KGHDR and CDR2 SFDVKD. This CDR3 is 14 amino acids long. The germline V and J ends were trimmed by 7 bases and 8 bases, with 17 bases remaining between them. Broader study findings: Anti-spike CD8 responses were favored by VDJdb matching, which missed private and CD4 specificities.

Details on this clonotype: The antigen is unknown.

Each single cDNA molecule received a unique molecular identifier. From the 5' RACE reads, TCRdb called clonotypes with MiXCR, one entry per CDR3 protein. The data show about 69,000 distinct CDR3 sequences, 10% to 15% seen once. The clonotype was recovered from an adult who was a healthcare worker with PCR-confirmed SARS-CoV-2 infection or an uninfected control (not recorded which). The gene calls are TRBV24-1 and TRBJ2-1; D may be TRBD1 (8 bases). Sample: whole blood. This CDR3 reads CATSQQGEGDEQFF. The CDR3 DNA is TGTGCCACCAGCCAACAGGGGGAGGGGGATGAGCAGTTCTTC.